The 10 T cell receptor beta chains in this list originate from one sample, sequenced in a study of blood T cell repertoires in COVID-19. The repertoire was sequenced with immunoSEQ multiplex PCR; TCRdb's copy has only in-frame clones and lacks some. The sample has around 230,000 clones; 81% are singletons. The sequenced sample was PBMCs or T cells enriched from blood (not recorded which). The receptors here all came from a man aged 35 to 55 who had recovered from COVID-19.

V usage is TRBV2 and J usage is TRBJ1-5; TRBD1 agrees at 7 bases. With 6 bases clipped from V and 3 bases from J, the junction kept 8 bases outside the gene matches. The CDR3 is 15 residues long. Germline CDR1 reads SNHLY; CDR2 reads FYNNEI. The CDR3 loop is CASRLGTAHNQPQHF. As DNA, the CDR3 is TGTGCCAGCAGACTCGGGACAGCTCACAATCAGCCCCAGCATTTT. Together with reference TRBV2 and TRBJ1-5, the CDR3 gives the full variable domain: EPEVTQTPSHQVTQMGQEVILRCVPISNHLYFYWYRQILGQKVEFLVSFYNNEISEKSEIFDDQFSVERPDGSNFTLKIRSTKLEDSAMYFCASRLGTAHNQPQHFGDGTRLSIL.

CDR3 nucleotide sequence: TGTGCCAGCACTCCGACTAGCGGGGCTGCAGATACGCAGTATTTT. Translated: CASTPTSGAADTQYF. This chain connects TRBV2 to TRBJ2-3, with 11 bases matching TRBD2. Germline CDR1 and CDR2: SNHLY and FYNNEI. CDR3 length equals 15 residues. V was pared by 7 bases and J by 4 bases, with 7 bases of the junction left unmatched.

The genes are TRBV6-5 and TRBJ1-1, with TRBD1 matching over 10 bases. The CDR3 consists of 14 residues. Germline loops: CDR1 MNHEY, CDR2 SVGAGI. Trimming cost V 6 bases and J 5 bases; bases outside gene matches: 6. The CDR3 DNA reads TGTGCCAGCAGAATGACAGGGGGCAATACTGAAGCTTTCTTT. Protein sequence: CASRMTGGNTEAFF.

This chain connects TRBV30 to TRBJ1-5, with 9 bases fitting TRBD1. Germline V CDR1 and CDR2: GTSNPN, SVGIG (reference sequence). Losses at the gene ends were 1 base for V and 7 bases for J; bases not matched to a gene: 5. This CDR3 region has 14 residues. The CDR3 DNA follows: TGTGCCTGGAGTGCGGACAGGGGACCCCAGCCCCAGCATTTT. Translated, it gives CAWSADRGPQPQHF.

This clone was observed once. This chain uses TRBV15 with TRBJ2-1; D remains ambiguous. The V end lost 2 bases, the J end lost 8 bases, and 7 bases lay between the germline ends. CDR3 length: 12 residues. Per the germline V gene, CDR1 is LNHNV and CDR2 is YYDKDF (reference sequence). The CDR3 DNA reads TGTGCCACCAGCAGACCCCGAGATGAGCAGTTCTTC. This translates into CATSRPRDEQFF.

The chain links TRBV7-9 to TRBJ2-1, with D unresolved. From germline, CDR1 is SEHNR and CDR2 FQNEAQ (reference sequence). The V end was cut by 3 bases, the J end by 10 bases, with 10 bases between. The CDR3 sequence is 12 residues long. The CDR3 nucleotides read TGTGCCAGCAGCTTCTTGGAGTTCGAGCAGTTCTTC. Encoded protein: CASSFLEFEQFF.

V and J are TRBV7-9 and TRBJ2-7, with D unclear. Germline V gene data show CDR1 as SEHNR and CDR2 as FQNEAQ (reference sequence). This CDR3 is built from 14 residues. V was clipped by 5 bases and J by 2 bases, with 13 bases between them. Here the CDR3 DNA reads TGTGCCAGCAGCCCCCCGTCCGCTACCTACGAGCAGTACTTC. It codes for CASSPPSATYEQYF. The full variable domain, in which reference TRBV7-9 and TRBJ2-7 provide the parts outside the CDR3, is DTGVSQNPRHKITKRGQNVTFRCDPISEHNRLYWYRQTLGQGPEFLTYFQNEAQLEKSRLLSDRFSAERPKGSFSTLEIQRTEQGDSAMYLCASSPPSATYEQYFGPGTRLTVT.

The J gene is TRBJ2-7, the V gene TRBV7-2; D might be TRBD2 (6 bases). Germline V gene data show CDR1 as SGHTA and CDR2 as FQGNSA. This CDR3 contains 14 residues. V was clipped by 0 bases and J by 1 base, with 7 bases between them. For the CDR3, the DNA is TGTGCCAGCAGCTTAGCTAGCGGATCCTACGAGCAGTACTTC. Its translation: CASSLASGSYEQYF.

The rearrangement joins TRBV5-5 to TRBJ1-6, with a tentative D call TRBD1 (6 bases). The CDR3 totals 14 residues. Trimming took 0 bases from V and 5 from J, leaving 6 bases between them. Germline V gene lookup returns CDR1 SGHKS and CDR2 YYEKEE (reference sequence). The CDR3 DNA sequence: TGTGCCAGCAGCTTGGGACAGGATAATTCACCCCTCCACTTT. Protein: CASSLGQDNSPLHF.

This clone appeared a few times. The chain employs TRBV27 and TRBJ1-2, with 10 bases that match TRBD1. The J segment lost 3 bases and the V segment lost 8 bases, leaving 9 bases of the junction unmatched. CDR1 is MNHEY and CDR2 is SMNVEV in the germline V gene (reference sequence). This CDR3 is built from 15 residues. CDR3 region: CASGRQGARDYGYTF. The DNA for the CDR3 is TGTGCCAGCGGCCGACAGGGGGCAAGGGACTATGGCTACACCTTC.